What follows are 27 T cell receptor beta chains derived from one specimen sequenced in a study of cytomegalovirus exposure and HLA in healthy donors (dated by TCRdb to between 2016 and 2019). Receptor amplification or capture employed the immunoSEQ multiplex PCR assay. Drawn from immuneACCESS, this table holds only the in-frame rearrangements with V and J called that TCRdb kept. Clones are partly lost; checked studies trace under half to an unresolved V gene and leave the rest unexplained. The sample yields about 150,000 clones; roughly 79% were counted once. The ten largest account for about 32% of the sample. Sequencing used PBMCs. These receptors were obtained from a man aged 25-45 years in good health and CMV-seropositive.

This chain links TRBV11-2 with TRBJ2-5; D is ambiguous. The germline V and J ends were trimmed by 1 base and 2 bases, with 20 bases remaining between them. This CDR3 region has 18 residues. Per germline, CDR1 SGHAT and CDR2 FQNNGV. The CDR3: CASSLAVGLVDWQETQYF. CDR3 bases: TGTGCCAGCAGCTTAGCGGTCGGGTTAGTCGATTGGCAAGAGACCCAGTACTTC.

This clone was seen only once. The chain recombines TRBV7-9 with TRBJ2-5; 8 bases line up with TRBD1. Germline CDR1 SEHNR, CDR2 FQNEAQ (reference sequence). The ends lost 5 bases at V and 4 bases at J; junction bases unmatched: 6. The CDR3 extends over 14 amino acids. CDR3 nucleotides: TGTGCCAGCAGCATCGGACAGGGCGGAGAGACCCAGTACTTC. This sequence encodes CASSIGQGGETQYF.

The chain combines TRBV4-2 with TRBJ2-1; TRBD2 agrees at 12 bases. The trim removed 5 bases at V and 6 bases at J, leaving 8 bases unmatched. The CDR3 sequence is 16 residues long. Germline CDR1 is LGHNA and CDR2 is YNFKEQ. The CDR3 sequence: CASSVQLAGGANEQFF. The CDR3 nucleotides are TGTGCCAGCAGCGTCCAACTAGCGGGGGGTGCCAATGAGCAGTTCTTC.

This rearrangement joins TRBV5-6 to TRBJ2-7; the D gene is possibly TRBD2 (7 bases). This CDR3 is built from 15 residues. The germline V and J ends were trimmed by 6 bases and 0 bases, with 16 bases remaining between them. Germline V lookup: CDR1 SGHDT, CDR2 YYEEEE. This CDR3 is CASTHLGGDSYEQYF. The CDR3 region has the DNA TGTGCCAGCACCCATTTAGGGGGGGACTCCTACGAGCAGTACTTC.

This rearrangement joins TRBV6-5 to TRBJ2-1; TRBD2 matches 8 bases. Unmatched junction bases numbered 5, after V lost 4 bases and J lost 0 bases. Germline loops: CDR1 MNHEY, CDR2 SVGAGI. The CDR3 is made up of 16 amino acids. The CDR3 DNA reads TGTGCCAGCAGTTTGACTAGCGAGAGCTCCTACAATGAGCAGTTCTTC. Amino acid sequence: CASSLTSESSYNEQFF.

The chain employs TRBV5-1 and TRBJ1-1; D possibly corresponds to TRBD1 (6 bases). Looked up from germline, CDR1 is SGHRS and CDR2 is YFSETQ. This CDR3 comprises 15 residues. The V end was cut by 3 bases, the J end by 2 bases, with 14 bases between. The CDR3 nucleotides read TGCGCCAGCAGCTCCCAGGGGTACGGAAACACTGAAGCTTTCTTT. Translated, it gives CASSSQGYGNTEAFF. Based on the CDR3 plus reference TRBV5-1 and TRBJ1-1, the full variable domain is KAGVTQTPRYLIKTRGQQVTLSCSPISGHRSVSWYQQTPGQGLQFLFEYFSETQRNKGNFPGRFSGRQFSNSRSEMNVSTLELGDSALYLCASSSQGYGNTEAFFGQGTRLTVV.

The V gene is TRBV5-8, the J gene TRBJ2-1; no reliable D call. Deletions cut 4 bases from V and 6 bases from J, with 11 bases between. Germline loops: CDR1 SGHTS, CDR2 YDEGEE. CDR3 length: 13 amino acids. The CDR3 reads CASSPTIGNEQFF. The DNA of the CDR3 is TGTGCCAGCAGCCCCACTATAGGCAATGAGCAGTTCTTC. The full variable domain, completed using reference TRBV5-8 and TRBJ2-1, is EAGVTQSPTHLIKTRGQQATLRCSPISGHTSVYWYQQALGLGLQFLLWYDEGEERNRGNFPPRFSGRQFPNYSSELNVNALELEDSALYLCASSPTIGNEQFFGPGTRLTVL.

CDR3 region: CASSKGQYSSQPQHF. The CDR3 bases are TGTGCCAGCAGTAAGGGACAGTATTCGAGTCAGCCCCAGCATTTT. The chain is built from TRBV6-5 and TRBJ1-5; 7 nucleotides align to TRBD1. The CDR3 is 15 amino acids. The V segment lost 5 bases and the J segment 6 bases; nucleotides outside the gene matches: 10. Germline CDR1 and CDR2: MNHEY and SVGAGI.

This chain joins TRBV7-9 and TRBJ2-5; 8 positions match TRBD1. Trimming removed 3 bases from V and 5 bases from J; junction bases left unmatched: 11. The CDR3 runs to 16 residues. CDR1 and CDR2 (germline): SEHNR, FQNEAQ (reference sequence). The CDR3 DNA reads TGTGCCAGCAGCTTGGCATCCCAGGGGGCGTGGGAGACCCAGTACTTC. It codes for CASSLASQGAWETQYF.

The V gene is TRBV7-2, the J gene TRBJ2-7; a weak D match, TRBD2 (7 bases). With 5 bases removed from V and 4 bases from J, the gap between germline ends came to 12 bases. CDR3 length: 13 residues. CDR1 and CDR2 (germline): SGHTA, FQGNSA. The chain's CDR3 is CASSRGGGYEQYF. CDR3 coding DNA: TGTGCCAGCAGCAGGGGGGGCGGATACGAGCAGTACTTC.

The V gene is TRBV5-5, the J gene TRBJ2-7, with 7 nucleotides matching TRBD1. The V segment lost 0 bases and the J segment 2 bases; nucleotides outside the gene matches: 5. Germline V CDR1 and CDR2: SGHKS, YYEKEE (reference sequence). This CDR3 region has 15 residues. The CDR3 is CASSLAPTGTYEQYF. The CDR3 region has the DNA TGTGCCAGCAGCTTGGCCCCGACAGGGACCTACGAGCAGTACTTC.

The gene calls are TRBV7-6 and TRBJ2-3, with 9 bases matching TRBD1. Germline CDR1 and CDR2: SGHVS and FNYEAQ. V shed 1 base, J shed 4 bases, and the junction held 3 bases outside the gene matches. The CDR3 extends over 15 amino acids. CDR3 in DNA: TGTGCCAGCAGCTTAGGACAGGGGGAGGCAGATACGCAGTATTTT. Its protein product is CASSLGQGEADTQYF.

The chain uses TRBV4-1 and TRBJ2-3; TRBD2 aligns across 8 bases. The ends lost 0 bases at V and 5 bases at J; junction bases unmatched: 7. The CDR3 has 16 residues. Germline V gene sequence: CDR1 MGHRA, CDR2 YSYEKL. The CDR3 DNA follows: TGCGCCAGCAGCCAAGATACGGCGGGAGGTGGAGATACGCAGTATTTT. Residues: CASSQDTAGGGDTQYF.

CDR3: CASSPQRGGLGEQFF. The CDR3 DNA reads TGTGCCAGCAGCCCCCAGCGGGGGGGCCTGGGTGAGCAGTTCTTC. The genes are TRBV9 and TRBJ2-1; 10 bases map to TRBD2. With 4 bases clipped from V and 9 bases from J, the junction kept 10 bases outside the gene matches. CDR3 length: 15 amino acids. Per germline, CDR1 SGDLS and CDR2 YYNGEE.

This clone was seen a few times. The rearrangement links TRBV7-8 to TRBJ2-1, with TRBD2 matching over 8 bases. The CDR3 has 18 amino acids. The V gene's germline CDR1 is SGHVS and CDR2 FQNEAQ. The V gene end was trimmed by 0 bases and the J gene end by 5 bases; junction bases not matched to a gene: 12. This chain's CDR3 is CASSLAKGSGSTHNEQFF. The CDR3 nucleotides read TGTGCCAGCAGCTTAGCGAAGGGGAGCGGGAGTACCCACAATGAGCAGTTCTTC.

This chain joins TRBV7-9 and TRBJ1-1; 9 nucleotides agree with TRBD1. Trimming removed 4 bases from V and 5 bases from J; junction bases left unmatched: 11. Germline V gene lookup returns CDR1 SEHNR and CDR2 FQNEAQ (reference sequence). The CDR3 sequence is 16 residues long. The CDR3 DNA sequence: TGTGCCAGCAGCTCGAATTACGGACAGGGGAGGACTGAAGCTTTCTTT. Protein: CASSSNYGQGRTEAFF.

This clone is a singleton in its sample. The CDR3 protein is CASSPTSRVPDTQYF. The CDR3 DNA follows: TGTGCCAGCAGCCCGACATCCAGGGTCCCAGATACGCAGTATTTT. The chain uses TRBV9 and TRBJ2-3, with a possible D match to TRBD1 (5 bases). In germline, CDR1 is SGDLS, CDR2 YYNGEE. The CDR3 loop spans 15 amino acids. The germline V and J ends were trimmed by 4 bases and 4 bases, with 16 bases remaining between them.

V usage is TRBV9 and J usage is TRBJ2-2; the D is unclear. The germline gives CDR1 SGDLS, CDR2 YYNGEE. The CDR3 is made up of 12 amino acids. V lost 6 bases and J 7 bases, leaving 10 bases between the germline ends. The CDR3 DNA follows: TGTGCCAGCACCCCCGGTGGCGGGGAGCTGTTTTTT. It encodes CASTPGGGELFF.

This CDR3 reads CAVWRLAGDKNIQYF. CDR3 sequence (DNA): TGTGCCGTATGGAGGCTAGCGGGTGACAAAAACATTCAGTACTTC. The chain combines TRBV6-1 with TRBJ2-4; 8 bases fit TRBD2. Trimming at V came to 11 bases and at J to 3 bases, leaving 12 bases not matched to a gene. Germline CDR1 MNHNS, CDR2 SASEGT. This CDR3 has 15 residues.

The rearrangement uses TRBV9 and TRBJ2-1; TRBD2 matches 8 bases. The V segment lost 4 bases and the J segment 9 bases; nucleotides outside the gene matches: 9. CDR1 SGDLS and CDR2 YYNGEE come from the germline V gene. The CDR3 length is 14 residues. As DNA, the CDR3 is TGTGCCAGCAGCCTATCAACTAGCGGTCGTGAGCAGTTCTTC. Protein: CASSLSTSGREQFF.

The chain couples TRBV5-1 to TRBJ2-5, with 7 bases matching TRBD1. The CDR3 covers 14 residues. V shed 2 bases and J 5 bases; nucleotides not matched to a gene: 6. Germline CDR1 reads SGHRS; CDR2 reads YFSETQ. The CDR3 loop is CASSFGTVLETQYF. CDR3 DNA: TGCGCCAGCAGCTTCGGGACAGTATTGGAGACCCAGTACTTC. Looking up the rest from reference TRBV5-1 and TRBJ2-5 gives the full variable domain: KAGVTQTPRYLIKTRGQQVTLSCSPISGHRSVSWYQQTPGQGLQFLFEYFSETQRNKGNFPGRFSGRQFSNSRSEMNVSTLELGDSALYLCASSFGTVLETQYFGPGTRLLVL.

This rearrangement joins TRBV29-1 to TRBJ1-2; 8 bases are a match to TRBD1. Germline CDR1 and CDR2: SQVTM and ANQGSEA. V lost 7 bases, J lost 3 bases, and 4 bases stayed unmatched. This CDR3 has 12 amino acids. In DNA form, the CDR3 reads TGCAGCGCCCCGACAGGGGACTATGGCTACACCTTC. Amino acid sequence: CSAPTGDYGYTF. The complete variable domain, with remaining parts taken from reference TRBV29-1 and TRBJ1-2, reads SAVISQKPSRDICQRGTSLTIQCQVDSQVTMMFWYRQQPGQSLTLIATANQGSEATYESGFVIDKFPISRPNLTFSTLTVSNMSPEDSSIYLCSAPTGDYGYTFGSGTRLTVV.

J is TRBJ1-1 and V is TRBV2; a possible D gene is TRBD1 (5 bases). The CDR3 length is 15 residues. Trimming stripped 3 bases from V and 5 bases from J, with 16 bases between. CDR1 and CDR2 (germline): SNHLY, FYNNEI. The CDR3: CASSEGMSRGTEAFF. The CDR3 DNA reads TGTGCCAGCAGTGAGGGGATGAGCCGGGGGACTGAAGCTTTCTTT.

This clone was observed once. The rearrangement joins TRBV7-9 to TRBJ2-5, with D unresolved. The CDR3 totals 14 residues. Germline-derived CDR1 and CDR2 are SEHNR and FQNEAQ (reference sequence). V lost 1 base and J 1 base, leaving 7 bases between the germline ends. CDR3 in DNA: TGTGCCAGCAGCTTAGTAACGGTCCAAGAGACCCAGTACTTC. Translating gives CASSLVTVQETQYF.

V is TRBV4-3 and J is TRBJ2-3, with D possibly TRBD1 on 5 matching bases. The V and J ends lost 5 bases and 0 bases respectively, with 12 bases between them. Germline CDR1 is LGHNA and CDR2 is YSLEER. The CDR3 spans 15 residues. CDR3: CASSKRQPSTDTQYF. CDR3 nucleotides: TGCGCCAGCAGCAAACGACAGCCTAGCACAGATACGCAGTATTTT.

The chain recombines TRBV7-2 with TRBJ2-7, with TRBD2 identical over 7 bases. In germline, CDR1 is SGHTA, CDR2 FQGNSA. The CDR3 is made up of 15 amino acids. The junction had 9 bases not matched to a gene; V was cut back by 5 bases and J by 2 bases. Here the CDR3 DNA reads TGTGCCAGCAGCGGACAAAGCGGGGCGACCTACGAGCAGTACTTC. Protein product: CASSGQSGATYEQYF.

The chain employs TRBV7-9 and TRBJ1-4, with 7 bases matching TRBD1. CDR3 length: 14 amino acids. The V gene end was trimmed by 3 bases and the J gene end by 8 bases; junction bases not matched to a gene: 6. The germline CDR1 and CDR2 sequences are SEHNR and FQNEAQ (reference sequence). Here the CDR3 DNA reads TGTGCCAGCAGCTTCAAGGGGGCTGGAGAAAAACTGTTTTTT. Translating gives CASSFKGAGEKLFF. The variable domain in full, with the rest retrieved from reference TRBV7-9 and TRBJ1-4, is DTGVSQNPRHKITKRGQNVTFRCDPISEHNRLYWYRQTLGQGPEFLTYFQNEAQLEKSRLLSDRFSAERPKGSFSTLEIQRTEQGDSAMYLCASSFKGAGEKLFFGSGTQLSVL.